This T cell receptor beta chain stems from a study of blood T cell repertoires in COVID-19. As for the study in general: Acute and convalescent COVID-19 samples came from the United States, Italy and Spain. PBMCs, B-cell-depleted T cells, or T cells were the source of the cDNA or gDNA that made up the material.

Original data processing: Scientists estimated how many nucleated cells there were by amplifying reference gene primers. Some clones are missing from TCRdb's copy, which holds only in-frame ones; the method was immunoSEQ multiplex PCR. V and J calls and clone size are those listed in that table; D and trimming were worked out from the DNA. The sample consists of about 180,000 clones, 88% of them appearing once. The V gene lost 3 bases and the J gene lost 9 bases, with 3 bases spanning the gap. Per germline, CDR1 MDHEN and CDR2 SYDVKM. The CDR3 runs 11 residues. Specimen: peripheral blood. The chain has TRBV28 and TRBJ1-6; D is ambiguous. The TCR originated in a woman in her 30s with acute or convalescent COVID-19. Here the CDR3 DNA reads TGTGCCAGCAGTTTTAGTTCACCCCTCCACTTT. This encodes CASSFSSPLHF.